Presented here are 25 T cell receptor beta chains from one specimen sequenced in a study of blood T cells in healthy people across ages. A second PCR, run for about 7 to 11 cycles, used a sample-barcoded 5' primer plus a J-beta primer mix. TCRdb redid the calling of the 5' RACE reads with MiXCR, one entry per CDR3 protein. This sample has roughly 1,700,000 distinct CDR3 sequences; over 25% occur once, and the top ten carry roughly 8%. The sequenced sample consisted of blood. The receptors here all came from a woman aged 30 to 39 in good health.

This clonotype appeared a few times. This rearrangement joins TRBV11-2 to TRBJ2-5; no reliable D call. The CDR3 is made up of 14 amino acids. Trimming cost V 1 base and J 6 bases, with 12 bases left between them. Germline V gene data show CDR1 as SGHAT and CDR2 as FQNNGV. Here the CDR3 DNA reads TGTGCCAGCAGCTTAGTTACGTCTGGCCAGACCCAGTACTTC. As protein: CASSLVTSGQTQYF.

Remarks on this clonotype: A far more abundant clone sits one base away, making this likely a read error. This chain uses TRBV6-5 with TRBJ2-1; D is ambiguous. The CDR3 is made up of 13 amino acids. Germline CDR1 and CDR2: MNHEY and SVGAGI. V was cut by 4 bases and J by 13 bases, with 17 bases left in between. The CDR3 region has the DNA TGTGCCAGCAGTTCCACAGTCCAAGAGACCCAGTTCTTC. Translation gives CASSSTVQETQFF.

This clonotype was detected a few times. CDR3 bases: TGTGCCAGCAGCTTGCGAGGAGTTAGTGGTAGCCGCTACACCTTC. This encodes CASSLRGVSGSRYTF. This sequence joins TRBV7-2 and TRBJ1-2, with no clear D. The CDR3 has 15 amino acids. Germline V CDR1 and CDR2: SGHTA, FQGNSA. Trimming removed 3 bases at V and 9 bases at J, with 20 bases between.

As for this clonotype: At one of its ends the junction is not consistent with the germline gene, which may arise from a read error. The chain couples TRBV2 to TRBJ2-1; 7 bases align to TRBD2. The germline V gene encodes CDR1 SNHLY and CDR2 FYNNEI. The CDR3 consists of 17 residues. The CDR3 DNA sequence: TGTGCCGGCAGTGGGGCGCGCGGGAGTATCGCCTACAATGAGCAGTTCTTC. Its protein is CAGSGARGSIAYNEQFF.

This clonotype was counted at least ten times. The rearrangement joins TRBV12-5 to TRBJ2-7; 7 nucleotides agree with TRBD1. The ends lost 6 bases at V and 6 bases at J; junction bases unmatched: 8. Germline CDR1 reads LGHNT; CDR2 reads FRNRAP. CDR3 length: 13 amino acids. The CDR3 nucleotides are TGTGCTAGTGGCCCCGACAGGGACCCCGAGCAGTACTTC. This translates into CASGPDRDPEQYF.

Comments on this clonotype: One end of the junction fails to match germline, which may point to a read error. The V gene is TRBV7-2, the J gene TRBJ2-5; the D gene is possibly TRBD2 (6 bases). Looked up from germline, CDR1 is SGHTA and CDR2 is FQGNSA. The CDR3 runs 15 residues. In nucleotides, the CDR3 is TGTGCCAGCAACTTAGTGTATCAGGGAGGAAAGACCCAGTACTTC. This translates into CASNLVYQGGKTQYF.

The CDR3 region is CASSLSASTEAFF. CDR3 nucleotides: TGTGCCAGCAGCTTATCGGCGTCCACTGAAGCTTTCTTT. The rearrangement links TRBV5-5 to TRBJ1-1; the D is unclear. V lost 2 bases and J lost 4, with 9 bases in between. The CDR3 contains 13 residues. Germline loops: CDR1 SGHKS, CDR2 YYEKEE (reference sequence).

This clonotype was seen more than once but under ten times. The rearrangement links TRBV19 to TRBJ1-2; 7 nucleotides line up with TRBD1. Germline lookup yields CDR1 LNHDA and CDR2 SQIVND (reference sequence). After removal of 2 bases from V and 4 bases from J, the junction contained 4 bases not matched to a gene. The CDR3 sequence is 14 residues long. The CDR3 DNA is TGTGCCAGTAGTATAAGGGGGCCCTCCTATGGCTACACCTTC. Encoded protein: CASSIRGPSYGYTF.

The chain uses TRBV20-1 and TRBJ2-1; TRBD2 might be the D (6 bases). The germline V and J ends were trimmed by 1 base and 6 bases, with 13 bases remaining between them. Germline V gene sequence: CDR1 DFQATT, CDR2 SNEGSKA (reference sequence). CDR3 length: 14 amino acids. CDR3 nucleotide sequence: TGCAGTGCTAGAGCGGAGGGGACTCGCAATGAGCAGTTCTTC. It encodes CSARAEGTRNEQFF.

This clonotype was counted only a few times. One junction end disagrees with the germline gene, perhaps due to a read error. The chain couples TRBV7-3 to TRBJ2-3; D is perhaps TRBD2 (7 bases). Germline V CDR1 and CDR2: SGHTA, FQGTGA. This CDR3 is built from 16 residues. CDR3 protein: CAISPRTGGPTDTQYF. CDR3 bases: TGTGCCATCAGCCCTCGGACCGGGGGGCCCACAGATACGCAGTATTTT.

As concerns this clonotype: A much larger clone sits a single nucleotide away, making a read error possible. The chain uses TRBV2 and TRBJ1-2; D ambiguous. Germline CDR1 is SNHLY and CDR2 is FYNNEI. This CDR3 spans 15 amino acids. DNA of the CDR3: TGTGCCAGCAGTGACCCCGTCTCCAGTAACTATGACTACACCTTC. This gives the protein CASSDPVSSNYDYTF.

A remark on this clonotype: A junction boundary mismatches the germline segment, possibly from a read error. The gene calls are TRBV6-5 and TRBJ2-4; D not resolved. Germline CDR1 MNHEY, CDR2 SVGAGI. This CDR3 is 16 amino acids long. The CDR3 DNA reads as TGTGCCAGCAGTTACTCGGGCCGGAAAGCCAGAAACATCCAGTACTTC. Its protein is CASSYSGRKARNIQYF.

This clonotype came up many times. This chain connects TRBV20-1 to TRBJ2-7; 7 nucleotides agree with TRBD2. The germline V gene encodes CDR1 DFQATT and CDR2 SNEGSKA (reference sequence). The CDR3 spans 14 residues. Trimming removed 6 bases from V and 7 bases from J; junction bases left unmatched: 15. The CDR3 nucleotides read TGCAGTGCAAGCCCGGGAGCGGGGCTTGGGGAGCAGTACTTC. Translation gives CSASPGAGLGEQYF.

This clonotype was counted ten times or more. The chain couples TRBV29-1 to TRBJ2-1; D is undetermined. V was cut by 7 bases and J by 4 bases, with 8 bases left in between. Germline V gene lookup returns CDR1 SQVTM and CDR2 ANQGSEA. This CDR3 is built from 11 residues. The CDR3 DNA sequence: TGCAGCGCTGACATTTACAATGAGCAGTTCTTC. The encoded protein is CSADIYNEQFF.

This clonotype was counted only a few times. The chain combines TRBV24-1 with TRBJ1-5, with a weak D call TRBD1 (5 bases). This CDR3 comprises 13 residues. Trimming cost V 5 bases and J 3 bases, with 7 bases left between them. Germline V gene lookup returns CDR1 KGHDR and CDR2 SFDVKD. CDR3 sequence: CATSAGNNQPQHF. CDR3 sequence (DNA): TGTGCCACCAGTGCAGGGAACAATCAGCCCCAGCATTTT.

The chain has TRBV7-3 and TRBJ2-3; D might be TRBD2 (5 bases). Between the trimmed V and J ends, which lost 5 bases and 2 bases, there was a span of 17 bases. The length of the CDR3 is 16 residues. Germline V gives CDR1 SGHTA, CDR2 FQGTGA. Here the CDR3 DNA reads TGTGCCAGCAGCCCCGAGCCTAGCAAGGTCACAGATACGCAGTATTTT. Its protein product is CASSPEPSKVTDTQYF.

There are a few counts of this clonotype. The chain couples TRBV20-1 to TRBJ2-1; TRBD2 agrees at 7 bases. Trimming cost V 5 bases and J 6 bases; bases outside gene matches: 1. CDR3 length equals 11 residues. Germline V gene lookup returns CDR1 DFQATT and CDR2 SNEGSKA (reference sequence). CDR3 loop: CSAQRGNEQFF. The CDR3, as DNA: TGCAGTGCTCAGCGGGGCAATGAGCAGTTCTTC.

This clonotype came up a few times. The V call is TRBV20-1, the J call TRBJ2-7; TRBD2 aligns across 10 bases. CDR3 length equals 15 residues. The V and J ends lost 7 bases and 7 bases, in that order; junction bases with no gene match: 16. From germline, CDR1 is DFQATT and CDR2 SNEGSKA (reference sequence). The CDR3 region is CSVGPSGGTSGEQYF. The DNA for the CDR3 is TGCAGTGTTGGTCCTAGCGGGGGAACCTCGGGGGAGCAGTACTTC.

This clonotype was detected ten times or more. The V and J genes are TRBV4-1 and TRBJ2-1; 8 nucleotides match TRBD2. CDR1 and CDR2 from the germline V gene are MGHRA and YSYEKL. The CDR3 covers 16 residues. Trimming took 3 bases from V and 3 from J; bases not matched to a gene: 7. The DNA for the CDR3 is TGCGCCAGCAGCCAGAGCCTCGGGACTAGCTACAATGAGCAGTTCTTC. Translated: CASSQSLGTSYNEQFF.

This clonotype appeared many times. The J gene is TRBJ1-2, the V gene TRBV7-2, with 7 bases fitting TRBD1. CDR3 size: 15 residues. From germline, CDR1 is SGHTA and CDR2 FQGNSA. Trimming cost V 3 bases and J 8 bases; bases outside gene matches: 12. The CDR3 DNA reads as TGTGCCAGCAGCTTCCGGGTCTACACCAGGGGGGGCTACACCTTC. This translates into CASSFRVYTRGGYTF.

J is TRBJ1-1 and V is TRBV29-1; D not certain. This CDR3 is 14 amino acids long. Germline CDR1 and CDR2: SQVTM and ANQGSEA. The V gene lost 6 bases and the J gene lost 3 bases, with 17 bases spanning the gap. The CDR3 DNA follows: TGCAGCGTGCGGCGGAGGGCCGATTACACTGAAGCTTTCTTT. Translating gives CSVRRRADYTEAFF.

The rearrangement joins TRBV7-2 to TRBJ1-5; 7 bases line up with TRBD1. Germline V gene data show CDR1 as SGHTA and CDR2 as FQGNSA. V gave up 1 base and J gave up 7 bases; unmatched junction bases: 10. The CDR3 sequence is 16 residues long. The CDR3 protein is CASSLGDSDGSQPQHF. The CDR3, as DNA: TGTGCCAGCAGCTTAGGGGACAGTGACGGCTCGCAGCCCCAGCATTTT. The full variable domain, its missing parts supplied by reference TRBV7-2 and TRBJ1-5, is GAGVSQSPSNKVTEKGKDVELRCDPISGHTALYWYRQSLGQGLEFLIYFQGNSAPDKSGLPSDRFSAERTGGSVSTLTIQRTQQEDSAVYLCASSLGDSDGSQPQHFGDGTRLSIL.

V is TRBV18 and J is TRBJ1-5, with 7 positions matching TRBD1. CDR3 length: 14 amino acids. The junction had 8 bases not matched to a gene; V was cut back by 6 bases and J by 6 bases. Germline V CDR1 and CDR2: KGHSH, LQKENI. The CDR3, as DNA: TGTGCCAGCTCGTCGGGACAGATGGGTCAGCCCCAGCATTTT. Protein: CASSSGQMGQPQHF.

This chain connects TRBV12-5 to TRBJ2-7; D is uncertain. The last part of the DNA fits TRBJ2-5 better; the J call may be wrong. The V gene's germline CDR1 is LGHNT and CDR2 FRNRAP. The CDR3 totals 12 residues. The DNA for the CDR3 is TGTGCTAGTGGCAAGTGGGCCGAGACCCAGTACTTC. Encoded protein: CASGKWAETQYF.

Note on this clonotype: Compared with germline, one end of the junction differs, possibly owing to a read error. The J gene is TRBJ1-5, the V gene TRBV5-1; no definite D call. This CDR3 region has 17 residues. Germline V gene data show CDR1 as SGHRS and CDR2 as YFSETQ. The CDR3 spells CARSKRSGRNSNQSQHF. CDR3 coding DNA: TGCGCCAGGTCGAAAAGGTCAGGACGGAATAGCAATCAGTCCCAGCATTTT.